Described below is a single T cell receptor beta chain sequence and its context. Its antigen is as yet unknown. Processing was applied to graft tissue in order to liberate intraepithelial and lamina propria lymphocytes. The V and J ends lost 0 bases and 1 base respectively, with 7 bases between them. The germline V gene has CDR1 SGHRS and CDR2 YFSETQ. The CDR3 length is 14 residues. This record comes from a study of graft-versus-host responses after intestinal transplantation. Background on the study: Recipients uniformly received anti-thymocyte globulin induction, followed by tacrolimus and steroids for around 3 years. Study observations and caveats: There were GvH clones found in recipient marrow, and some of them appeared first in ileum or blood. HvG clone declines early post-transplant were associated with peak circulating GvH levels.

The method was immunoSEQ multiplex PCR; TCRdb's version includes in-frame clones alone and lacks a portion of them. This table has about 4,300 clones, 70% to 80% appearing once. The TCR comes from a human patient who received an intestinal transplant, so some T cells may come from the graft donor. V and J are TRBV5-1 and TRBJ2-5, with D uncertain. This specimen was ileum tissue, taken 9 days after transplant. The CDR3 region is CASSLAHIQETQYF. CDR3 DNA sequence: TGCGCCAGCAGCTTGGCTCACATCCAAGAGACCCAGTACTTC.